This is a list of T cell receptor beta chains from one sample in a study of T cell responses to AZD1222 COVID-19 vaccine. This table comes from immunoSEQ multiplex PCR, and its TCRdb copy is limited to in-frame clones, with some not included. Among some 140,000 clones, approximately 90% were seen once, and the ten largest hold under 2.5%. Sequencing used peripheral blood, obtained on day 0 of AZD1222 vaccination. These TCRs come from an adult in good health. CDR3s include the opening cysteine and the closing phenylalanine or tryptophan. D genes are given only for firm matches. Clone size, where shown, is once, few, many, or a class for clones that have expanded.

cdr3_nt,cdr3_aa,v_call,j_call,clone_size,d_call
TGTGCCATCAGTTTGGGCACAGGGAGGAATTCACCCCTCCACTTT,CAISLGTGRNSPLHF,TRBV10-3,TRBJ1-6,.,.
TGTGCCACCAGTGACTGGCGGGGCAGGGGCTCGACCACCGGGGAGCTGTTTTTT,CATSDWRGRGSTTGELFF,TRBV24-1,TRBJ2-2,.,.
TGTGCCATCAGTGAGTCAGGGTCTGGGGCCAACGTCCTGACTTTC,CAISESGSGANVLTF,TRBV10-3,TRBJ2-6,.,.
TGTGCCAGTAGTGCCGGGACAGGGGTACAGCCCCAGCATTTT,CASSAGTGVQPQHF,TRBV19,TRBJ1-5,.,TRBD1
TGTGCCAGCAGTAATACAGGGGCCCTAGCCAAAAACATTCAGTACTTC,CASSNTGALAKNIQYF,TRBV3-1/TRBV3-2,TRBJ2-4,.,TRBD1
TGTGCCGGCACAGGTGGGCGTAGCACTGAAGCTTTCTTT,CAGTGGRSTEAFF,TRBV6-5,TRBJ1-1,.,.
TGCGCCAGCAGCCAAGATGCATCGAGTGACCGCCACGAGCAGTACTTC,CASSQDASSDRHEQYF,TRBV4-1,TRBJ2-7,few,.
TGTGCCAGCCAGGGAGATCAGCCCCAGCATTTT,CASQGDQPQHF,TRBV28,TRBJ1-5,.,.
TGCGCCAGCAGCTCACAGGTTTGGACTGAAGCTTTCTTT,CASSSQVWTEAFF,TRBV4-1,TRBJ1-1,.,.
TGTGCCAGCAGCTTGTTTAGCCAGACTAATGAAAAACTGTTTTTT,CASSLFSQTNEKLFF,TRBV5-6,TRBJ1-4,.,.
TGTGCCAGCAGCGCCCGACAGGGTACTAACTATGGCTACACCTTC,CASSARQGTNYGYTF,TRBV7-2,TRBJ1-2,.,TRBD1
TGCGCCAGCAGCTTCTCGGGGGAAAGGGGAGAGACCCAGTACTTC,CASSFSGERGETQYF,TRBV5-1,TRBJ2-5,.,.
TGCAGCGCCGACAGGGTGAACACTGAAGCTTTCTTT,CSADRVNTEAFF,TRBV29-1,TRBJ1-1,.,TRBD1
TGCAGCGTTGCTCGGGGGAATGAGGCTTTCTTT,CSVARGNEAFF,TRBV29-1,TRBJ1-1,few,.
TGTGCCAGCAGCTTAGTGGGCGGGACGGCAGATACGCAGTATTTT,CASSLVGGTADTQYF,TRBV7-3,TRBJ2-3,.,.
TGTGCCAGCAGTTACGGTCCCAGGGCTAACACCGGGGAGCTGTTTTTT,CASSYGPRANTGELFF,TRBV6-5,TRBJ2-2,.,.
TGTGCCAGCAGCCTCGGACCAAATTCACCCCTCCACTTT,CASSLGPNSPLHF,TRBV5-8,TRBJ1-6,.,.
TGTGCCAGAGGACTAGCGGGGAGCTCTGGGGCCAACGTCCTGACTTTC,CARGLAGSSGANVLTF,TRBV6-4,TRBJ2-6,.,TRBD2
TGTGCCAGCCTAGAGGGAGGGTCCCGCTACGAGCAGTACTTC,CASLEGGSRYEQYF,TRBV28,TRBJ2-7,.,TRBD2
TGTGCCAGCCTTGGGGATGGCTACACCTTC,CASLGDGYTF,TRBV28,TRBJ1-2,.,.
TGTGCCAGCAAGGGCAGGGGTACTAACTATGGCTACACCTTC,CASKGRGTNYGYTF,TRBV2,TRBJ1-2,.,.
TGTGCCAGCAGCTTAGGGATGAACACTGAAGCTTTCTTT,CASSLGMNTEAFF,TRBV9,TRBJ1-1,.,.
TGTGCCAGCAGTTTCGAGCGGGAGTACGAGCAGTACTTC,CASSFEREYEQYF,TRBV28,TRBJ2-7,.,TRBD2
TGTGCCAGCAGCTTAGGGACAGGAGCCGTGGGAACTGAAGCTTTCTTT,CASSLGTGAVGTEAFF,TRBV11-2,TRBJ1-1,.,TRBD1
TGTGCCAGCAGTTTATTGGGACAGGGGATTTACGAGCAGTACTTC,CASSLLGQGIYEQYF,TRBV27,TRBJ2-7,.,TRBD1
TGTGCCAGCAGCGACCTCAGGGATTCACCCCTCCACTTT,CASSDLRDSPLHF,TRBV9,TRBJ1-6,.,.
TGCGCCAGCAGCGGAGGGACAGGGATATACAATGAGCAGTTCTTC,CASSGGTGIYNEQFF,TRBV5-1,TRBJ2-1,.,TRBD1
TGTGCCAGCAGCTTAGGGGTGCAAGAGACCCAGTACTTC,CASSLGVQETQYF,TRBV11-2,TRBJ2-5,.,.
TGTGCCAGCAGCCCGACAGGTTTCGGCACCGGGGAGCTGTTTTTT,CASSPTGFGTGELFF,TRBV3-1/TRBV3-2,TRBJ2-2,.,.
TGTGCCAGCAGCTTGAGGAGGGGGATCGATACTACGAGGCAGTACTTC,CASSLRRGIDTTRQYF,TRBV11-2,TRBJ2-7,.,.
TGTGCCAGCAGTTTAAATGCTATTCGGACAGCCAACTATGGCTACACCTTC,CASSLNAIRTANYGYTF,TRBV28,TRBJ1-2,.,.
TGTGCCAGCAGCTCACAGACGGTCATGAATGGCTACACCTTC,CASSSQTVMNGYTF,TRBV7-2,TRBJ1-2,.,.
TGTGCCAGCAGCCTGCAGGGAGGAAACACCATATATTTT,CASSLQGGNTIYF,TRBV5-4,TRBJ1-3,.,.
TGTGCCAGCAGTTCGACAGGTACTGGAAACACCATATATTTT,CASSSTGTGNTIYF,TRBV27,TRBJ1-3,once,.
TGTGCCAGCAGCCCTCCGGTCAACGAGCAGTACTTC,CASSPPVNEQYF,TRBV5-5,TRBJ2-7,.,.
TGTGCCAGCAGCCAAACCGGGACAGGGGGACAGCCCCAGCATTTT,CASSQTGTGGQPQHF,TRBV27,TRBJ1-5,.,TRBD1
TGTGCCAGCAGTGACAAGGGGGAAGCGGCAGATACGCAGTATTTT,CASSDKGEAADTQYF,TRBV6-4,TRBJ2-3,.,.
TGTGCCAGCAGCTTGGCTAACAACGGCTACACCTTC,CASSLANNGYTF,TRBV5-5,TRBJ1-2,.,.
TGTGCCAGCAGCCCGCCCTGGGGGCAAGAGACCCAGTACTTC,CASSPPWGQETQYF,TRBV11-2,TRBJ2-5,.,.